This T cell receptor (beta chain) comes out of a study of CD8+CD57+ T cells in acquired aplastic anemia. The sequenced patients had an expansion of CD8+CD57+ cells seen by flow cytometry. Using genomic DNA as the template, TCR beta VDJ and CDR3 profiling was carried out. MiXCR, applied by TCRdb to the reads, yields one record per CDR3 protein. The sample yields 160,000 or so distinct CDR3 sequences, 48% seen once. Germline V gene sequence: CDR1 SNHLY, CDR2 FYNNEI. CDR3 size: 15 residues. V was clipped by 5 bases and J by 7 bases; unmatched bases: 10. There are a few counts of this clonotype. The sequence came from a human donor with aplastic anemia. The rearrangement links TRBV2 to TRBJ1-4, with 7 nucleotides matching TRBD1. The sample consisted of sorted CD4+, CD8+, or CD8+CD57+ T cells (not recorded which) from PBMCs. The CDR3 here is CASSPSGGRSEKLFF. The DNA of the CDR3 is TGTGCCAGCAGTCCTTCAGGGGGGAGGAGTGAAAAACTGTTTTTT.